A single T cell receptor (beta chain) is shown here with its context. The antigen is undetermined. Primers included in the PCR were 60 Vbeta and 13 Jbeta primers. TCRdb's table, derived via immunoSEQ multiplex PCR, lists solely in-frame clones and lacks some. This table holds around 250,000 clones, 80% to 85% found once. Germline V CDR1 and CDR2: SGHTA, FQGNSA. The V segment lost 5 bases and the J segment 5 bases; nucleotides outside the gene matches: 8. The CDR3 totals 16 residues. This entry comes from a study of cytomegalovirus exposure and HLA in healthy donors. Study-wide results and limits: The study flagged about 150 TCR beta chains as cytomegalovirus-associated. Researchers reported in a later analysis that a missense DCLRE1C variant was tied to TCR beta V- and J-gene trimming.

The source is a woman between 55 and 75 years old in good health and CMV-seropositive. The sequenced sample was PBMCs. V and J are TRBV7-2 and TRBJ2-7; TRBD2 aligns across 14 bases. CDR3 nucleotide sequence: TGTGCCAGCAGCGCCTCGGGACTAGCGGGAGTGCACGAGCAGTACTTC. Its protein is CASSASGLAGVHEQYF.